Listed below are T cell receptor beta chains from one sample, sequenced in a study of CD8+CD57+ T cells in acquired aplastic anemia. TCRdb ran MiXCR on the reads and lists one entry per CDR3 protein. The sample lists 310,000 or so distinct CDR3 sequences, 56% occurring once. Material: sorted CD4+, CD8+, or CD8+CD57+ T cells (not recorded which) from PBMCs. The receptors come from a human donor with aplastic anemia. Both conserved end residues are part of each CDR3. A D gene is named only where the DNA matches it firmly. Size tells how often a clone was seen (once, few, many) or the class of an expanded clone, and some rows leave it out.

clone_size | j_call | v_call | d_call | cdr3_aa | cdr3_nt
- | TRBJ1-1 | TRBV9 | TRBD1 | CASSIRTGTEAFF | TGTGCCAGCAGCATACGGACAGGCACTGAAGCTTTCTTT
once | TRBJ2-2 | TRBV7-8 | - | CASSRGRVLGGELFF | TGTGCCAGCAGCCGTGGGCGGGTGTTGGGCGGGGAGCTGTTTTTT
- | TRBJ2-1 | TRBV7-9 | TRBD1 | CASRALWTGTNNEQFF | TGTGCCAGCCGTGCCTTGTGGACAGGAACCAACAATGAGCAGTTCTTC
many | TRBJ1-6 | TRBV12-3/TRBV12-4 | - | CASTLRANSPLHF | TGTGCCAGCACCCTCCGGGCTAATTCACCCCTCCACTTT
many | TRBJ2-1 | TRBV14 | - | CASSQGLSLSYNEQFF | TGTGCCAGCAGCCAAGGGCTTTCACTCTCCTACAATGAGCAGTTCTTC
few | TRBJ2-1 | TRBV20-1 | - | CSASQGGEGNEQFF | TGCAGTGCTAGCCAGGGGGGGGAGGGAAATGAGCAGTTCTTC
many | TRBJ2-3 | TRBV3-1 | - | CASSPNLGADTQYF | TGTGCCAGCAGCCCTAATCTCGGGGCAGATACGCAGTATTTT
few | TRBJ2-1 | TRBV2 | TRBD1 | CASSGLTGDNEQFF | TGTGCCAGCAGTGGCCTGACAGGGGACAATGAGCAGTTCTTC
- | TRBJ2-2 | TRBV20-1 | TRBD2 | CSARDQGTSSAGELFF | TGCAGTGCTAGAGATCAAGGGACTAGCTCAGCCGGGGAGCTGTTTTTT
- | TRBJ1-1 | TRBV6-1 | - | CASSAQGREAFF | TGTGCCAGCAGTGCCCAGGGACGTGAAGCTTTCTTT